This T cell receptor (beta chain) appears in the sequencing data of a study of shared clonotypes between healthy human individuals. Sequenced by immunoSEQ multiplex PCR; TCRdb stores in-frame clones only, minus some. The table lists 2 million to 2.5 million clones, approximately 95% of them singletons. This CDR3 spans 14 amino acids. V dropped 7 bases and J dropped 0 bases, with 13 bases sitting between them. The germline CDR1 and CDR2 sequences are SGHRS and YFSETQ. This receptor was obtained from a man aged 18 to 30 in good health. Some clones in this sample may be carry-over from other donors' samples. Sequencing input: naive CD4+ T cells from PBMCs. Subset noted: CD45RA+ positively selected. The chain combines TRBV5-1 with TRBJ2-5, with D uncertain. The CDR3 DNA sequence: TGCGCCAGCCGGATAACGGGCCACCAAGAGACCCAGTACTTC. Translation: CASRITGHQETQYF. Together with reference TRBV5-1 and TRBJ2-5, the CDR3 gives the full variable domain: KAGVTQTPRYLIKTRGQQVTLSCSPISGHRSVSWYQQTPGQGLQFLFEYFSETQRNKGNFPGRFSGRQFSNSRSEMNVSTLELGDSALYLCASRITGHQETQYFGPGTRLLVL.